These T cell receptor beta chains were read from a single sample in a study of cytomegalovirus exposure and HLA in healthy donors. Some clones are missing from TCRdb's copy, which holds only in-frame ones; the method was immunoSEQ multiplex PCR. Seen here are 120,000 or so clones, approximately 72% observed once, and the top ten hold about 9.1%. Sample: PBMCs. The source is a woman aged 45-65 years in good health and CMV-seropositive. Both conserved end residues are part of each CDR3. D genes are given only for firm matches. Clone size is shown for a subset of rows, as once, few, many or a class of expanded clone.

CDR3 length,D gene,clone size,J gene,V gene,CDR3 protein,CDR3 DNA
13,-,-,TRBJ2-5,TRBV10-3,CAISARTEETQYF,TGTGCCATCAGTGCCCGGACTGAAGAGACCCAGTACTTC
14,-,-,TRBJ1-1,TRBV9,CASSSGQGGTEAFF,TGTGCCAGCAGCTCGGGACAAGGGGGAACTGAAGCTTTCTTT
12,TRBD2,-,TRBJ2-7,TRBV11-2,CASSPRLAGVNF,TGTGCCAGCAGCCCGAGACTAGCGGGAGTGAACTTC
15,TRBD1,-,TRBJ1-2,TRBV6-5,CASSYFQGADYGYTF,TGTGCCAGCAGTTACTTTCAGGGGGCAGACTATGGCTACACCTTC
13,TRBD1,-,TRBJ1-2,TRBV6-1,CASSTGQFYGYTF,TGTGCCAGCAGTACGGGACAGTTTTATGGCTACACCTTC
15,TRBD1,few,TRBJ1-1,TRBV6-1,CASKTGTRGTYEAFF,TGTGCCAGTAAGACAGGGACGAGGGGAACCTATGAAGCTTTCTTT
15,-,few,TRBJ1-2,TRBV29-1,CSVVQDITPNYGYTF,TGCAGCGTTGTCCAGGATATTACTCCAAACTATGGCTACACCTTC
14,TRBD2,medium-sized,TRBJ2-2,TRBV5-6,CASSFGGRGGELFF,TGTGCCAGCAGCTTCGGCGGGAGGGGCGGGGAGCTGTTTTTT
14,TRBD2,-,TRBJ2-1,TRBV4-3,CASSPGLAGIEQFF,TGCGCCAGCAGCCCCGGACTAGCGGGAATTGAGCAGTTCTTC
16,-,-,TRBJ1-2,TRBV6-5,CASSYSSLSGGDGYTF,TGTGCCAGCAGTTACTCGTCTCTGTCGGGGGGGGATGGCTACACCTTC
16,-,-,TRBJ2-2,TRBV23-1,CASSQSARWRTGELFF,TGCGCCAGCAGTCAATCAGCTAGGTGGAGAACCGGGGAGCTGTTTTTT
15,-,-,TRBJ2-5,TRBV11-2,CASSQQGGLLETQYF,TGTGCCAGCAGCCAACAGGGGGGACTATTGGAGACCCAGTACTTC
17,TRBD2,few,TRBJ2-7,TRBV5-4,CASSSTQGREGAYEQYF,TGTGCCAGCAGCTCAACCCAGGGGCGGGAGGGGGCCTACGAGCAGTACTTC
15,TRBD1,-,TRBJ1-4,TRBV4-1,CASSLMSGTGEKLFF,TGCGCCAGCAGCCTCATGTCAGGGACAGGGGAAAAACTGTTTTTT
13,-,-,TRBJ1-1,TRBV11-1,CASRSRGNTEAFF,TGTGCCAGCAGATCCCGGGGTAACACTGAAGCTTTCTTT
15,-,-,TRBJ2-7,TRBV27,CASSLRSGGPYEQYF,TGTGCCAGCAGTTTACGAAGCGGCGGTCCCTACGAGCAGTACTTC